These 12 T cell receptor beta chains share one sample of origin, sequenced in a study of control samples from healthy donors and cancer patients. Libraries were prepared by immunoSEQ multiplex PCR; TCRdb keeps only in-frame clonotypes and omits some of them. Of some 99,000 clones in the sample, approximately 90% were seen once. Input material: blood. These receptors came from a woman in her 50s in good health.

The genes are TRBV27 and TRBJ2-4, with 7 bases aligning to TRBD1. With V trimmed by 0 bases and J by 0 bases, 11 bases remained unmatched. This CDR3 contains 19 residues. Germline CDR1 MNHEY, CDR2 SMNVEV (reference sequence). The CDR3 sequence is CASSLSYPPGQIAKNIQYF. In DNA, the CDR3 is TGTGCCAGCAGTTTATCATACCCCCCGGGACAGATAGCCAAAAACATTCAGTACTTC.

This CDR3 is CASGRNPGAGGYTF. CDR3 DNA sequence: TGTGCTAGTGGCCGTAACCCAGGGGCGGGGGGCTACACCTTC. This chain connects TRBV12-5 to TRBJ1-2; D may be TRBD1 (6 bases). The germline V gene has CDR1 LGHNT and CDR2 FRNRAP. The ends were cut back, 6 bases at V and 8 bases at J, with 19 bases in the middle. The CDR3 consists of 14 residues.

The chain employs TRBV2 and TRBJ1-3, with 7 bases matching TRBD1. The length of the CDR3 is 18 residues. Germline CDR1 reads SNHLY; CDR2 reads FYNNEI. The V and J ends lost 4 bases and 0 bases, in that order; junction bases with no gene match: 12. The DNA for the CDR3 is TGTGCCAGCAGTGCCTGGACCGGGACAGCGAGCTCTGGAAACACCATATATTTT. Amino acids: CASSAWTGTASSGNTIYF.

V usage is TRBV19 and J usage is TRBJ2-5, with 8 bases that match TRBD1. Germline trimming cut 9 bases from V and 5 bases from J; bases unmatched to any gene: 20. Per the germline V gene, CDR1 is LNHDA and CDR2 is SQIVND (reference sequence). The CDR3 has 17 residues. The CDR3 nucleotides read TGTGCCAGCGGGTTCGTAGGCAGGGGGCCGAGGGGGGAGACCCAGTACTTC. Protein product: CASGFVGRGPRGETQYF.

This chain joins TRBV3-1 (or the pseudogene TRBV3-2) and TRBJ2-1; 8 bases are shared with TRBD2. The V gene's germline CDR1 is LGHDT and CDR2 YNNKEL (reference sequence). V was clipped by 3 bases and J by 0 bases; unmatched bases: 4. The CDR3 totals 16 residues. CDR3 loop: CASSQKLADSYNEQFF. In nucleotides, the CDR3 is TGTGCCAGCAGCCAGAAACTAGCGGACTCCTACAATGAGCAGTTCTTC.

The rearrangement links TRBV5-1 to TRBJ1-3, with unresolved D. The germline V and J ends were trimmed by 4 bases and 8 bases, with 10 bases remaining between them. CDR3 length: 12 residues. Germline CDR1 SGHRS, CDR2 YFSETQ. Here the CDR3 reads CASSPFGDTIYF. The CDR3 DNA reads TGCGCCAGCAGCCCCTTTGGGGACACCATATATTTT.

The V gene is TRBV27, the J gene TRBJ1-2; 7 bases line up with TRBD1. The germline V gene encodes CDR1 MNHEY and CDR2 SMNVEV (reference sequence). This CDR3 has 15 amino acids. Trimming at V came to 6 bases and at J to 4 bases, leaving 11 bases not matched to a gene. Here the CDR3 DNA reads TGTGCCAGCAGCCAAACGGAGGGGGCAAGCTATGGCTACACCTTC. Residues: CASSQTEGASYGYTF.

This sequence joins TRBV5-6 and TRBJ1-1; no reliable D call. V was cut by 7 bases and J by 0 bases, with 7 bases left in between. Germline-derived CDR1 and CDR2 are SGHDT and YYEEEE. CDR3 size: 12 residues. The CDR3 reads CASCSLNTEAFF. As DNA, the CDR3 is TGTGCCAGCTGTTCCCTGAACACTGAAGCTTTCTTT.

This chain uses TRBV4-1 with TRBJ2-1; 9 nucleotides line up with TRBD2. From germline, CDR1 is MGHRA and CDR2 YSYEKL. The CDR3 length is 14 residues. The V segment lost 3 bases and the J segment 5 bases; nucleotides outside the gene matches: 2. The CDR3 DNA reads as TGCGCCAGCAGCCAGACTAGCGGAAACAATGAGCAGTTCTTC. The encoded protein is CASSQTSGNNEQFF.

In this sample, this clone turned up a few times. The CDR3 region has the DNA TGTGCCAGCAGTCGGCGTGGGGTTGTGACTGAAGCTTTCTTT. Protein: CASSRRGVVTEAFF. The rearrangement joins TRBV7-9 to TRBJ1-1; D is unresolved. V lost 6 bases and J 5 bases, leaving 16 bases between the germline ends. The CDR3 contains 14 residues. CDR1 and CDR2 (germline): SEHNR, FQNEAQ (reference sequence).

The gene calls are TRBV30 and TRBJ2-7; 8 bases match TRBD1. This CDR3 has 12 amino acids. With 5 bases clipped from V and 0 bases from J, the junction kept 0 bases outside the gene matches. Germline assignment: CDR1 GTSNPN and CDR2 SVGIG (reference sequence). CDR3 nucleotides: TGTGCCTGGGGACAGGGCTCCTACGAGCAGTACTTC. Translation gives CAWGQGSYEQYF. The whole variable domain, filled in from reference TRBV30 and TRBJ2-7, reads SQTIHQWPATLVQPVGSPLSLECTVEGTSNPNLYWYRQAAGRGLQLLFYSVGIGQISSEVPQNLSASRPQDRQFILSSKKLLLSDSGFYLCAWGQGSYEQYFGPGTRLTVT.

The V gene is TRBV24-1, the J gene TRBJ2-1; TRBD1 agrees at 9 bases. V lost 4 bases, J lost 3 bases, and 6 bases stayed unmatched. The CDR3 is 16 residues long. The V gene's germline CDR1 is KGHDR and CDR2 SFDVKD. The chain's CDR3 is CATSEKGQGFYNEQFF. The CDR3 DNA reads TGTGCCACCAGTGAAAAGGGACAGGGATTCTACAATGAGCAGTTCTTC.